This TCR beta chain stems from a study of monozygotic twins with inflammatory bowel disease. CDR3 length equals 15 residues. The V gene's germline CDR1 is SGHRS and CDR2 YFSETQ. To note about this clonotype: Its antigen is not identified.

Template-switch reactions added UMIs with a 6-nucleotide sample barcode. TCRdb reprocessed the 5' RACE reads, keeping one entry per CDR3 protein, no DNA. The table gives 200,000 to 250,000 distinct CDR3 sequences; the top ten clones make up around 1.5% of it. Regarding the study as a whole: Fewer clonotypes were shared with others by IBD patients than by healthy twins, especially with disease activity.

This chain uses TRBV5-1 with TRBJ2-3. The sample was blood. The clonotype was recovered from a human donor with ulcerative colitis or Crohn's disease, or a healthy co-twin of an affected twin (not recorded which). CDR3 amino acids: CASSLLSARTDTQYF.